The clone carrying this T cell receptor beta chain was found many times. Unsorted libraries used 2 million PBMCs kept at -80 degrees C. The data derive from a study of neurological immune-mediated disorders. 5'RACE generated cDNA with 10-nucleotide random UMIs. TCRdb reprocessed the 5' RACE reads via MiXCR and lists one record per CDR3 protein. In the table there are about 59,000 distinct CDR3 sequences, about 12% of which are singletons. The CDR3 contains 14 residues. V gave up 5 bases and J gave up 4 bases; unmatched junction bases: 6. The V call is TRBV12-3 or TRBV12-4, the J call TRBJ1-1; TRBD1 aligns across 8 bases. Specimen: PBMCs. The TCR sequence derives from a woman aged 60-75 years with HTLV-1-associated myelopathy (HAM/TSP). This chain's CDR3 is CASSTKQGGTEAFF. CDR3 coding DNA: TGTGCCAGCAGTACCAAACAGGGGGGCACTGAAGCTTTCTTT.